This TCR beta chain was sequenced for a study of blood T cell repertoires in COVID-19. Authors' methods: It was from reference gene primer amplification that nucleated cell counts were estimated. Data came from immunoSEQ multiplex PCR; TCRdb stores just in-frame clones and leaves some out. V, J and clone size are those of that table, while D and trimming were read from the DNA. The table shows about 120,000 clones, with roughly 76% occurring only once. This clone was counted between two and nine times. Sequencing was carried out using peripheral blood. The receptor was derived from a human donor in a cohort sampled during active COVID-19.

DNA for the CDR3: TGTGCCATCAGTCAGGACTACTCCTACGAGCAGTACTTC. It translates to CAISQDYSYEQYF. This chain uses TRBV10-3 with TRBJ2-7; D may be TRBD2 (6 bases). Germline lookup yields CDR1 ENHRY and CDR2 SYGVKD. V was shortened by 5 bases and J by 0 bases, with 8 bases between the two germline ends. This CDR3 region has 13 residues.